Below are 15 T cell receptor beta chains sequenced from a single sample in a study of PD-1 blockade in classical Hodgkin lymphoma. Assay used: immunoSEQ multiplex PCR; TCRdb lists only in-frame clones, some missing. The data contain over 25,000 clones, less than 80% of them seen just once; the ten biggest clones take up around 3.3%. There was relapse after autologous stem cell transplantation in every patient, and there was variation in brentuximab vedotin exposure. Sequencing used peripheral blood mononuclear cells (PBMCs), obtained before the second cycle of nivolumab. These receptors originate from a human donor with classical Hodgkin lymphoma.

The V call is TRBV4-2, the J call TRBJ1-1, with D perhaps matching TRBD1 (5 bases). The CDR3 covers 13 residues. Germline-derived CDR1 and CDR2 are LGHNA and YNFKEQ. V was clipped by 2 bases and J by 4 bases, with 8 bases between them. As DNA, the CDR3 is TGTGCCAGCAGCCAACCGGGGGGCACTGAAGCTTTCTTT. Protein sequence: CASSQPGGTEAFF.

The chain is built from TRBV5-6 and TRBJ1-6; D not resolved. The germline CDR1 and CDR2 sequences are SGHDT and YYEEEE. Trimming pared 0 bases from V and 9 bases from J, leaving 7 bases between. The CDR3 extends over 13 amino acids. The CDR3 reads CASSLVSRSPLHF. The CDR3 DNA reads TGTGCCAGCAGCTTGGTCAGCCGTTCACCCCTCCACTTT.

This chain uses TRBV25-1 with TRBJ2-1, with D perhaps TRBD1 (6 bases). Trimming removed 4 bases from V and 0 bases from J, with 16 bases in between. This CDR3 region has 17 residues. In germline, CDR1 is MGHDK, CDR2 SYGVNS. The CDR3 DNA is TGTGCCAGCAGTGCTCACCTACAGGGACCCTCCTACAATGAGCAGTTCTTC. This codes for CASSAHLQGPSYNEQFF. The variable domain in full, completed from reference TRBV25-1 and TRBJ2-1, reads EADIYQTPRYLVIGTGKKITLECSQTMGHDKMYWYQQDPGMELHLIHYSYGVNSTEKGDLSSESTVSRIRTEHFPLTLESARPSHTSQYLCASSAHLQGPSYNEQFFGPGTRLTVL.

This clone showed up just a few times. The chain carries TRBV2 and TRBJ1-5; the D is unclear. V lost 3 bases and J lost 4, with 7 bases in between. The CDR3 runs 13 residues. Germline V CDR1 and CDR2: SNHLY, FYNNEI. The CDR3: CASSENWNQPQHF. DNA of the CDR3: TGTGCCAGCAGTGAGAACTGGAATCAGCCCCAGCATTTT.

V and J are TRBV5-6 and TRBJ1-2, with 7 positions matching TRBD1. Germline V gene sequence: CDR1 SGHDT, CDR2 YYEEEE. The CDR3 loop spans 15 amino acids. J was trimmed by 4 bases and V by 2 bases; bases with no gene match: 8. CDR3 residues: CASSLGTGVTYGYTF. The CDR3 region has the DNA TGTGCCAGCAGCTTAGGTACAGGGGTCACCTATGGCTACACCTTC.

CDR3 residues: CASSLRLAGRGDTQYF. The CDR3 DNA reads as TGTGCCAGCTCACTGCGACTAGCGGGGAGAGGGGATACGCAGTATTTT. The chain joins TRBV18 to TRBJ2-3, with 11 bases fitting TRBD2. Looked up from germline, CDR1 is KGHSH and CDR2 is LQKENI. This CDR3 region has 16 residues. V shed 4 bases, J shed 6 bases, and the junction held 9 bases outside the gene matches.

The chain employs TRBV7-9 and TRBJ1-4, with D perhaps matching TRBD1 (6 bases). Germline CDR1 is SEHNR and CDR2 is FQNEAQ (reference sequence). The CDR3 runs to 15 residues. Trimming removed 10 bases from V and 0 bases from J, with 15 bases in between. The CDR3 here is CATREGGATNEKLFF. The CDR3 coding sequence is TGTGCCACCAGGGAGGGGGGGGCAACTAATGAAAAACTGTTTTTT.

The table lists this clone with a few counts. The rearrangement uses TRBV28 and TRBJ2-7; D might be TRBD1 or TRBD2, each matching 5 bases. The CDR3 runs 14 residues. The ends were cut back, 7 bases at V and 0 bases at J, with 13 bases in the middle. The germline V gene encodes CDR1 MDHEN and CDR2 SYDVKM. CDR3 DNA sequence: TGTGCCAGCACACCCTGGGGGATCTCCTACGAGCAGTACTTC. The encoded protein is CASTPWGISYEQYF.

The gene calls are TRBV4-1 and TRBJ1-4; tentatively, D is TRBD1 (5 bases). V dropped 1 base and J dropped 5 bases, with 8 bases sitting between them. The CDR3 is 14 residues long. Germline values: CDR1 MGHRA, CDR2 YSYEKL. CDR3 residues: CASSQGGANEKLFF. CDR3 nucleotide sequence: TGCGCCAGCAGCCAAGGGGGCGCCAATGAAAAACTGTTTTTT.

The chain carries TRBV6-6 and TRBJ1-2; maybe TRBD1 (5 bases). Trimming left V 2 bases short and J 6 bases short, with 16 bases between. The germline V gene has CDR1 MNHNY and CDR2 SVGAGI (reference sequence). The CDR3 runs 15 residues. The CDR3 bases are TGTGCCAGCAGTTACGGCAGGGTGGAATCGGATGGCTACACCTTC. It is translated as CASSYGRVESDGYTF.

This clone appeared a few times. This chain links TRBV5-4 with TRBJ1-2; 7 bases agree with TRBD1. V trimming: 3 bases; J trimming: 7 bases; junction bases outside the gene matches: 12. Looked up from germline, CDR1 is SGHNT and CDR2 is YYREEE (reference sequence). The length of the CDR3 is 15 residues. CDR3 sequence (DNA): TGTGCCAGCAGCTCTGGAGGGGGACAGCAGCTTGGCTACACCTTC. Its protein is CASSSGGGQQLGYTF.

J is TRBJ1-1 and V is TRBV6-1; the D is unclear. Germline V gene data show CDR1 as MNHNS and CDR2 as SASEGT. V was trimmed by 0 bases and J by 5 bases, leaving 10 bases between them. This CDR3 spans 14 amino acids. The CDR3 protein is CASSEAPQSTEAFF. The CDR3 coding sequence is TGTGCCAGCAGTGAAGCTCCGCAGTCGACTGAAGCTTTCTTT.

This chain uses TRBV15 with TRBJ1-1, with 9 positions matching TRBD1. The CDR3 totals 17 residues. Germline V gives CDR1 LNHNV, CDR2 YYDKDF (reference sequence). Trimming cost V 0 bases and J 1 base; bases outside gene matches: 6. The CDR3 here is CATSRDHRGRWNTEAFF. The CDR3 nucleotides are TGTGCCACCAGCAGAGATCACAGGGGGCGTTGGAACACTGAAGCTTTCTTT.

This chain joins TRBV18 and TRBJ1-1; the D is unclear. CDR1 and CDR2 (germline): KGHSH, LQKENI. Trimming left V 0 bases short and J 1 base short, with 6 bases between. The CDR3 loop spans 14 amino acids. The CDR3 region is CASSPPKGNTEAFF. DNA of the CDR3: TGTGCCAGCTCACCACCGAAGGGGAACACTGAAGCTTTCTTT.

Judged by abundance, this clone is medium-sized (0.01 to 0.1%). The rearrangement uses TRBV4-2 and TRBJ1-2, with D possibly TRBD1 on 5 matching bases. The CDR3 contains 15 residues. CDR1 is LGHNA and CDR2 is YNFKEQ in the germline V gene. The V end was cut by 1 base, the J end by 4 bases, with 13 bases between. Written as DNA, the CDR3 is TGTGCCAGCAGCCAAGGACCAGGGTACGGCTATGGCTACACCTTC. Translating it yields CASSQGPGYGYGYTF.